Reported below is one TCR beta chain. Per the study methods: Amplification of reference gene primers provided the estimated nucleated cell counts. TCRdb keeps only in-frame clones here, not all; method: immunoSEQ multiplex PCR. The D gene and trimming were derived from the DNA, and the V and J assignments and clone size from that table. The table shows roughly 36,000 clones, with roughly 90% occurring only once. This entry comes from a study of blood T cell repertoires in COVID-19. CDR3 length: 13 amino acids. The V end was cut by 1 base, the J end by 8 bases, with 11 bases between. Material for sequencing was peripheral blood. The source of this sequence is a man aged 55 to 70 with active or convalescent COVID-19. The chain links TRBV12-3 or TRBV12-4 to TRBJ1-2; a weak D match, TRBD1 (5 bases). For the CDR3, the DNA is TGTGCCAGCAGTTTAGTACCGCAGGGCGGCTACACCTTC. Translation gives CASSLVPQGGYTF.